This TCR beta chain was recovered during a study of T-cell reconstitution after alpha-beta-depleted transplantation in children. Preparation of the TCRbeta library involved a method that used unique molecular identifiers. Via MiXCR, TCRdb re-called the PCR reads, giving one row per CDR3 protein. The sample has approximately 420,000 distinct CDR3 sequences, about 11% seen once. Looked up from germline, CDR1 is LNHNV and CDR2 is YYDKDF (reference sequence). The V end was cut by 0 bases, the J end by 2 bases, with 11 bases between. The CDR3 length is 16 residues. This chain uses TRBV15 with TRBJ2-1, with D hard to call. This receptor was obtained from a human donor who donated a stem cell graft to a child with acute myeloid leukemia. This specimen consisted of PBMCs from the stem cell graft donor, obtained from the stem cell graft. As DNA, the CDR3 is TGTGCCACCAGCAGAGATTCTCGTCCCCCCTACAATGAGCAGTTCTTC. The encoded protein is CATSRDSRPPYNEQFF.